Below, one T cell receptor (delta chain) is given with its context. This clone was seen only a few times. What this receptor recognizes is not known. Per-nucleotide qualities are absent, and no much larger clonotype sits a single base away. This entry belongs to a study of human gamma delta and Vdelta1 T cells (dated by TCRdb to the late 2010s). In terms of the full investigation: The study investigated Delta One T cells, Vd1+ gamma-delta T cells, as cytotoxic effectors against acute myeloid leukemia. The paper as a whole reports these results and caveats: Delta One T cells were reported to be polyclonal and to show broad cytotoxic targeting of acute myeloid leukemia.

V is cut back by 1 base and J by 2 bases, with 18 bases in the junction unmatched. The germline V gene encodes CDR1 TSWWSYY and CDR2 QGS. Counted from cysteine to phenylalanine, this CDR3 has 20 amino acids. The DNA shown is the 60-base CDR3, in frame from base 1. Libraries were built with PCR. The instrument was an Illumina MiSeq. TCRdb processed the public reads again with the CATT caller, after which rows with matching DNA were combined. This sample comprises some 13,000 delta-chain clones, roughly 50% of them detected only once. Approximately 1.5% of the sample rests with the top ten. Sequencing input: Vdelta1 gamma-delta T cells from blood grown in culture (DOT cells). In light of the paper, this sample's cell subset or site label describes: Delta One T cells, in vitro expanded/differentiated Vd1+ gamma-delta T cells. The TCR was taken from a human donor in good health. The chain joins TRDV1 to TRDJ1; 8 middle bases align to TRDD3. The CDR3 sequence is CALGEPPGLLGVGSTDKLIF. The sequenced DNA: TGTGCTCTTGGGGAACCACCTGGATTACTGGGGGTTGGATCAACCGATAAACTCATCTTT.